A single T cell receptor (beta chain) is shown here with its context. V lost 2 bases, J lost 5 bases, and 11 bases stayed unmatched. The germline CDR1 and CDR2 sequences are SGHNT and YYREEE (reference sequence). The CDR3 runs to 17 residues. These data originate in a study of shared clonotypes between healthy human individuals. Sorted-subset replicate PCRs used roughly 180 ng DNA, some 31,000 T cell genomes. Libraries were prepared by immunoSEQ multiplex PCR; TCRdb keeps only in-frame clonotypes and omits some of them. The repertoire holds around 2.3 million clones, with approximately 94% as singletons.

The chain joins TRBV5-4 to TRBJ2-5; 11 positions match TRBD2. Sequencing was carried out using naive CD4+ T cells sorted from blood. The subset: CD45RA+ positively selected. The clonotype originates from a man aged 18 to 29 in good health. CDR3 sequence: CASSLHPGTSGGETQYF. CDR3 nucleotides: TGTGCCAGCAGCTTACACCCTGGGACTAGCGGTGGCGAGACCCAGTACTTC.